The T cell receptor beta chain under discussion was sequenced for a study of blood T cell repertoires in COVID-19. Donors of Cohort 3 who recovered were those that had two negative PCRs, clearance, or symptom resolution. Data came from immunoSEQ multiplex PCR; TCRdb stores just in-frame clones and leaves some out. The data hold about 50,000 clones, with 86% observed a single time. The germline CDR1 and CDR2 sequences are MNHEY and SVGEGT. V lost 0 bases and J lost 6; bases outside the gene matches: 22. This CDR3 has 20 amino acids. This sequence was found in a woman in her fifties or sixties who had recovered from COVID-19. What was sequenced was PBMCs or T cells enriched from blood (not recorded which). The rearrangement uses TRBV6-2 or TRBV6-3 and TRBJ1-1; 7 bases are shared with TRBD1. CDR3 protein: CASSYSRRDRVDLMGAEAFF. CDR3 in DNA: TGTGCCAGCAGTTACTCCCGTCGTGACAGGGTGGATTTGATGGGCGCTGAAGCTTTCTTT.